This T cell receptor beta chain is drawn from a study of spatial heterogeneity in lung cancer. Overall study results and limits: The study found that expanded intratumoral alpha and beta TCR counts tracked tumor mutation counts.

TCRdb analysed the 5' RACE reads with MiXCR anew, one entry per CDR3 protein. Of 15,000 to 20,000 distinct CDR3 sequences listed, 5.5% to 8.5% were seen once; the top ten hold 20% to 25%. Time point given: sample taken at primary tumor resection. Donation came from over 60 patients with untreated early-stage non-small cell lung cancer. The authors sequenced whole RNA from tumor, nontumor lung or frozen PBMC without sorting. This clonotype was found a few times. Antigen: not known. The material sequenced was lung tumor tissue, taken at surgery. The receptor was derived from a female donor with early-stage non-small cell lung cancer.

This CDR3 is CASSFDRERMNTEAFF. In nucleotides, the CDR3 is TGTGCCAGCAGTTTTGACAGGGAGAGAATGAACACTGAAGCTTTCTTT. The gene calls are TRBV27 and TRBJ1-1; 7 bases agree with TRBD1. CDR3 length equals 16 residues. J gave up 0 bases and V 3 bases, and 7 bases lay outside the gene matches. From germline, CDR1 is MNHEY and CDR2 SMNVEV (reference sequence).